A single sample gave rise to the 12 T cell receptor beta chains below, sequenced in a study of blood T cell repertoires in COVID-19. Clones were sequenced by immunoSEQ multiplex PCR, and TCRdb holds only the in-frame ones, with some missing. The data hold approximately 230,000 clones, with around four fifths observed a single time. Material: peripheral blood. The receptors originated from a man older than 75 with acute or convalescent COVID-19.

On this clone itself: The sample carries other DNA sequences with the same CDR3. The CDR3 loop reads CASSLEGQSTDTQYF. CDR3 coding DNA: TGCGCCAGCAGCTTGGAGGGACAGAGCACAGATACGCAGTATTTT. The V gene is TRBV5-1, the J gene TRBJ2-3, with TRBD1 identical over 7 bases. CDR3 length: 15 residues. Germline V CDR1 and CDR2: SGHRS, YFSETQ. Trimming at V came to 0 bases and at J to 0 bases, leaving 1 base not matched to a gene.

The chain has TRBV10-2 and TRBJ1-2, with D possibly being TRBD1 (5 bases). Per the germline V gene, CDR1 is WSHSY and CDR2 is SAAADI. Trimming removed 6 bases from V and 3 bases from J, with 14 bases in between. The CDR3 is made up of 14 amino acids. The chain's CDR3 is CASSPSRGDYGYTF. The CDR3 region has the DNA TGCGCCAGCAGCCCCTCGCGGGGGGACTATGGCTACACCTTC.

The count of this clone is one. This CDR3 is also generated by other DNA sequences in the sample. The chain uses TRBV30 and TRBJ2-5; a possible D gene is TRBD2 (6 bases). Trimming left V 0 bases short and J 1 base short, with 9 bases between. Germline CDR1 reads GTSNPN; CDR2 reads SVGIG (reference sequence). This CDR3 has 14 amino acids. The CDR3 loop reads CAWSVGGSQETQYF. The CDR3 DNA reads as TGTGCCTGGAGTGTCGGGGGAAGCCAAGAGACCCAGTACTTC.

The chain couples TRBV10-3 to TRBJ1-6; 9 nucleotides align to TRBD1. CDR3 length equals 15 residues. The V segment lost 3 bases and the J segment 5 bases; nucleotides outside the gene matches: 2. Germline loops: CDR1 ENHRY, CDR2 SYGVKD. CDR3 in amino acids: CAISDGTGNNSPLHF. The CDR3 region has the DNA TGTGCCATCAGTGATGGGACAGGGAATAATTCACCCCTCCACTTT.

This clone was detected once. This sequence joins TRBV3-1 (or the pseudogene TRBV3-2) and TRBJ2-2, with TRBD2 matching over 8 bases. V was pared by 3 bases and J by 0 bases, with 9 bases of the junction left unmatched. Germline V gene lookup returns CDR1 LGHDT and CDR2 YNNKEL (reference sequence). CDR3 length equals 18 residues. In DNA, the CDR3 is TGTGCCAGCAGCCAGTACCAACGCGGGGGGCCGAACACCGGGGAGCTGTTTTTT. Amino acid sequence: CASSQYQRGGPNTGELFF.

V usage is TRBV6-2 or TRBV6-3 and J usage is TRBJ1-5; D is unresolved. This CDR3 spans 14 amino acids. CDR1 and CDR2 from the germline V gene are MNHEY and SVGEGT. V dropped 3 bases and J dropped 3 bases, with 9 bases sitting between them. CDR3 DNA sequence: TGTGCCAGCAGTTATTTCAGAAACAATCAGCCCCAGCATTTT. This codes for CASSYFRNNQPQHF.

The table lists this clone with a few counts. The chain carries TRBV6-1 and TRBJ1-5, with D unresolved. CDR1 MNHNS and CDR2 SASEGT come from the germline V gene. The CDR3 consists of 16 residues. V was pared by 0 bases and J by 1 base, with 10 bases between. CDR3 protein: CASSEAVTQSNQPQHF. The CDR3 nucleotides read TGTGCCAGCAGTGAAGCGGTGACTCAGAGCAATCAGCCCCAGCATTTT.

V is TRBV7-2 and J is TRBJ2-5, with TRBD1 matching 8 bases. This CDR3 has 13 amino acids. Germline trimming cut 5 bases from V and 9 bases from J; bases unmatched to any gene: 8. The germline gives CDR1 SGHTA, CDR2 FQGNSA. This CDR3 reads CASSLGQAESQYF. In DNA form, the CDR3 reads TGTGCCAGCAGCCTGGGACAGGCGGAGTCCCAGTACTTC. Full variable domain (outside the CDR3, taken from reference TRBV7-2 and TRBJ2-5): GAGVSQSPSNKVTEKGKDVELRCDPISGHTALYWYRQSLGQGLEFLIYFQGNSAPDKSGLPSDRFSAERTGGSVSTLTIQRTQQEDSAVYLCASSLGQAESQYFGPGTRLLVL.

J is TRBJ2-4 and V is TRBV5-1, with a tentative D call TRBD2 (5 bases). The germline gives CDR1 SGHRS, CDR2 YFSETQ. Trimming removed 4 bases at V and 3 bases at J, with 11 bases between. This CDR3 region has 14 residues. In DNA form, the CDR3 reads TGCGCCAGCAGCCTCCTAGAGGGCAAAAACATTCAGTACTTC. Residues: CASSLLEGKNIQYF.

The V call is TRBV14, the J call TRBJ2-6, with no clear D. V was trimmed by 4 bases and J by 0 bases, leaving 7 bases between them. CDR1 SGHDN and CDR2 FVKESK come from the germline V gene. The CDR3 covers 15 residues. CDR3 sequence reads: CASSPRLSGANVLTF. CDR3 DNA: TGTGCCAGCAGCCCCCGACTCTCTGGGGCCAACGTCCTGACTTTC.

CDR3 loop: CASGLRDNSPLHF. CDR3 sequence (DNA): TGTGCCAGCGGACTTAGAGATAATTCACCCCTCCACTTT. This chain joins TRBV27 and TRBJ1-6; D ambiguous. The ends were cut back, 8 bases at V and 5 bases at J, with 10 bases in the middle. The CDR3 consists of 13 residues. The germline V gene encodes CDR1 MNHEY and CDR2 SMNVEV (reference sequence).

The chain employs TRBV6-4 and TRBJ1-6; no definite D call. V was cut by 3 bases and J by 9 bases, with 12 bases left in between. Germline CDR1 MRHNA, CDR2 SNTAGT. CDR3 length: 14 residues. CDR3 loop: CASSEQFESSPLHF. CDR3 sequence (DNA): TGTGCCAGCAGTGAACAGTTTGAATCTTCACCCCTCCACTTT.